This T cell receptor (beta chain) was identified during a study of T cell changes during pregnancy in multiple sclerosis. Clones were read by immunoSEQ multiplex PCR, and TCRdb kept only the in-frame ones, dropping some. The table has some 80,000 clones, 90% to 95% seen once. The germline V gene encodes CDR1 SGHTA and CDR2 FQGTGA. V lost 4 bases to trimming and J lost 5 bases; unmatched junction nucleotides: 5. This CDR3 has 15 amino acids. The TCR comes from a female donor with multiple sclerosis, enrolled in a pregnancy study. This material consisted of peripheral blood, taken before pregnancy. The chain joins TRBV7-3 to TRBJ2-2, with 9 positions matching TRBD1. The DNA of the CDR3 is TGTGCCAGCAGCTCCCGGGACAGGGCGACCGGGGAGCTGTTTTTT. Translating gives CASSSRDRATGELFF.